A single sample gave rise to the 20 T cell receptor beta chains below, sequenced in a study of post-analysis software for immune sequencing data. Study-wide results and limits: In patients, TRBV5-6, TRBV5-1 and TRBV20-1 belonged to roughly 5 TRBV segments found more frequently than in controls.

These TCRs' antigens remain unknown. Libraries were made from TCR beta cDNA, and they carried unique molecular identifiers. In TCRdb, the PCR reads were re-called with MiXCR into one record per CDR3 protein. This table has 740,000 or so distinct CDR3 sequences, 53% appearing once. Sequencing used blood. The receptors come from a girl under 18 with multiple sclerosis.

This clonotype occurred a few times. This sequence joins TRBV10-3 and TRBJ2-1; D not resolved. TRBJ2-7 explains the end of the DNA better; the J call may be wrong. This CDR3 region has 12 residues. Germline V gives CDR1 ENHRY, CDR2 SYGVKD. The CDR3 coding sequence is TGTGCCATCAGTGAGTCGGCCAACGAGCAGTACTTC. It codes for CAISESANEQYF.

The chain recombines TRBV5-1 with TRBJ2-3; the match to TRBD2 covers 7 bases. Germline V gives CDR1 SGHRS, CDR2 YFSETQ. This CDR3 comprises 15 residues. The V segment lost 4 bases and the J segment 2 bases; nucleotides outside the gene matches: 7. The DNA of the CDR3 is TGCGCCAGCAGCACCCGGGACTATATCACAGATACGCAGTATTTT. Protein: CASSTRDYITDTQYF.

This chain connects TRBV3-1 to TRBJ1-1; 7 nucleotides agree with TRBD1. After removal of 3 bases from V and 0 bases from J, the junction contained 4 bases not matched to a gene. The CDR3 sequence is 15 residues long. CDR1 is LGHDT and CDR2 is YNNKEL in the germline V gene (reference sequence). The DNA for the CDR3 is TGTGCCAGCAGCCAGGGACAGATAATGAACACTGAAGCTTTCTTT. It yields the protein CASSQGQIMNTEAFF.

This chain connects TRBV4-1 to TRBJ2-4, with 14 bases fitting TRBD2. V was clipped by 2 bases and J by 10 bases; unmatched bases: 13. The CDR3 sequence is 18 residues long. From germline, CDR1 is MGHRA and CDR2 YSYEKL. CDR3 loop: CASSQWGLAGDEDWIQYF. The DNA for the CDR3 is TGCGCCAGCAGCCAATGGGGACTAGCGGGGGATGAGGATTGGATTCAGTACTTC.

The genes are TRBV15 and TRBJ2-5; no reliable D call. Matching the DNA end better, TRBJ2-7 makes the J call doubtful. This CDR3 is built from 16 residues. CDR1 LNHNV and CDR2 YYDKDF come from the germline V gene (reference sequence). In DNA form, the CDR3 reads TGTGCCACCAGCAGACGACCCAGAATTTTAACCGACGAGCAGTACTTC. Translation: CATSRRPRILTDEQYF.

This clonotype was observed a single time. V is TRBV5-1 and J is TRBJ2-1, with 9 bases aligning to TRBD1. J gave up 5 bases and V 0 bases, and 6 bases lay outside the gene matches. Germline V gene lookup returns CDR1 SGHRS and CDR2 YFSETQ. The CDR3 is made up of 16 amino acids. This CDR3 is CASSLAAGTGNNEQFF. DNA for the CDR3: TGCGCCAGCAGCTTGGCCGCCGGGACAGGGAACAATGAGCAGTTCTTC.

This chain uses TRBV15 with TRBJ2-5, with 9 bases aligning to TRBD1. Germline lookup yields CDR1 LNHNV and CDR2 YYDKDF (reference sequence). This CDR3 is 15 amino acids long. J lost 5 bases, V lost 6 bases, and 10 bases had no gene match. The CDR3 sequence is CATRAINRGPETQYF. The CDR3 DNA reads as TGTGCCACCAGGGCAATAAACAGGGGGCCGGAGACCCAGTACTTC.

The chain links TRBV29-1 to TRBJ2-5; 11 bases map to TRBD1. Germline loops: CDR1 SQVTM, CDR2 ANQGSEA. V dropped 7 bases and J dropped 0; count of bases not matched to a gene: 7. The CDR3 sequence is 15 residues long. For the CDR3, the DNA is TGCAGCGCTGCCCGGGACAGGGGGAACCAAGAGACCCAGTACTTC. This sequence encodes CSAARDRGNQETQYF.

The rearrangement joins TRBV19 to TRBJ2-5; a possible D gene is TRBD1 (5 bases). The germline V gene has CDR1 LNHDA and CDR2 SQIVND (reference sequence). V was shortened by 3 bases and J by 4 bases, with 15 bases between the two germline ends. The CDR3 is 15 amino acids. CDR3 sequence reads: CASSISWADRETQYF. CDR3 DNA sequence: TGTGCCAGTAGTATCTCTTGGGCCGACAGAGAGACCCAGTACTTC.

This sequence joins TRBV20-1 and TRBJ2-3; 10 bases are shared with TRBD2. Germline lookup yields CDR1 DFQATT and CDR2 SNEGSKA (reference sequence). The CDR3 consists of 15 residues. The junction had 5 bases not matched to a gene; V was cut back by 1 base and J by 4 bases. The chain's CDR3 is CSARGLAGVADTQYF. The CDR3 DNA follows: TGCAGTGCTAGAGGGCTAGCGGGGGTTGCAGATACGCAGTATTTT.

This clonotype occurred a few times. The chain joins TRBV12-3 or TRBV12-4 to TRBJ1-1, with D perhaps TRBD1 (5 bases). V was clipped by 5 bases and J by 3 bases, with 25 bases between them. CDR3 size: 18 residues. CDR3 in DNA: TGTGCCAGCAGTGGTGCCCCGGGACCCCGATATGGGGACACTGAAGCTTTCTTT. Amino acids: CASSGAPGPRYGDTEAFF.

The chain is built from TRBV3-1 and TRBJ2-7, with TRBD2 matching 7 bases. In germline, CDR1 is LGHDT, CDR2 YNNKEL (reference sequence). The CDR3 is made up of 17 amino acids. The J segment lost 2 bases and the V segment lost 1 base, leaving 11 bases of the junction unmatched. The CDR3 loop reads CASSQGVRDYLAYEQYF. In DNA, the CDR3 is TGTGCCAGCAGCCAAGGTGTACGGGACTACCTAGCCTACGAGCAGTACTTC.

In regard to this clonotype: An end of the junction does not agree with germline; a read error may underlie this. The rearrangement joins TRBV20-1 to TRBJ2-1; 14 bases align to TRBD2. Germline loops: CDR1 DFQATT, CDR2 SNEGSKA (reference sequence). The CDR3 has 15 amino acids. CDR3 loop: CSARAGTSGRNEQFF. The CDR3 DNA reads TGCAGCGCTAGGGCCGGGACTAGCGGGAGAAATGAGCAGTTCTTC.

Comments on this clonotype: Relative to the germline gene, one junction end is altered; a read error may explain this. This sequence joins TRBV12-3 or TRBV12-4 and TRBJ2-3; D gene uncertain. This CDR3 region has 14 residues. CDR3 residues: CASSLLVGTDMQYF. Written as DNA, the CDR3 is TGTGCCAGCAGTTTGCTAGTGGGCACAGATATGCAGTATTTT.

The chain couples TRBV7-3 to TRBJ2-4, with TRBD2 matching 10 bases. The CDR3 length is 14 residues. The trim removed 5 bases at V and 13 bases at J, leaving 11 bases unmatched. Germline V gene data show CDR1 as SGHTA and CDR2 as FQGTGA. The CDR3 spells CASSPSGGAREQYF. The CDR3 bases are TGTGCCAGCAGCCCCAGCGGGGGGGCACGTGAGCAGTACTTC.

The rearrangement links TRBV18 to TRBJ2-4; D is perhaps TRBD1 (6 bases). Germline V CDR1 and CDR2: KGHSH, LQKENI. CDR3 length: 13 amino acids. V was trimmed by 4 bases and J by 13 bases, leaving 17 bases between them. CDR3: CASSLTGPREQYF. The CDR3 nucleotides are TGTGCCAGCTCACTGACAGGCCCTAGGGAGCAGTACTTC.

V gene TRBV7-6 combines with J gene TRBJ2-5; the match to TRBD1 covers 8 bases. The trim removed 5 bases at V and 5 bases at J, leaving 7 bases unmatched. The CDR3 covers 14 residues. Germline lookup yields CDR1 SGHVS and CDR2 FNYEAQ. CDR3 sequence: CASSPRTGRETQYF. CDR3 coding DNA: TGTGCCAGCAGCCCCCGGACAGGGAGGGAGACCCAGTACTTC.

This clonotype was seen only a few times. The rearrangement links TRBV6-2 or TRBV6-3 to TRBJ1-5; 8 nucleotides align to TRBD1. V was pared by 3 bases and J by 4 bases, with 5 bases of the junction left unmatched. The V gene's germline CDR1 is MNHEY and CDR2 SVGEGT. The CDR3 has 15 amino acids. CDR3: CASSYRTGRNQPQHF. The CDR3 DNA is TGTGCCAGCAGTTATAGGACAGGGCGAAATCAGCCCCAGCATTTT.

V is TRBV3-1 and J is TRBJ2-4; maybe TRBD2 (5 bases). V gave up 0 bases and J gave up 10 bases, with 10 bases separating them. Germline V gene lookup returns CDR1 LGHDT and CDR2 YNNKEL (reference sequence). The CDR3 spans 13 residues. CDR3 DNA: TGTGCCAGCAGCCAAGATATATCGGGGATTCAGTACTTC. This translates into CASSQDISGIQYF.

The chain has TRBV6-5 and TRBJ2-5; 9 bases match TRBD1. After removal of 5 bases from V and 11 bases from J, the junction contained 12 bases not matched to a gene. The CDR3 has 14 residues. Germline V gene data show CDR1 as MNHEY and CDR2 as SVGAGI. The CDR3 region has the DNA TGTGCCAGCAGTCCCGGGGACAGGGTTCCTGAGCAGTACTTC. It translates to CASSPGDRVPEQYF.